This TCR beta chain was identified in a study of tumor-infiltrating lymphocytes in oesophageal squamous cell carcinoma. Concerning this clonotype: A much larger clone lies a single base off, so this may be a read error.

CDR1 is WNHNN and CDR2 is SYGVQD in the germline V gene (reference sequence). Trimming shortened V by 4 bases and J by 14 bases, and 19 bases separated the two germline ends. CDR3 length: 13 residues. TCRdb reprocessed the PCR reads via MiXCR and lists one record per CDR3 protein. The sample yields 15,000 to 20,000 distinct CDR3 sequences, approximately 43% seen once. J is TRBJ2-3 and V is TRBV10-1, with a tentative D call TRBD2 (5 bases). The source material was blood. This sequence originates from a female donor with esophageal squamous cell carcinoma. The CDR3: CASSALGTGELYF. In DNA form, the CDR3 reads TGCGCCAGCAGTGCTCTAGGCACCGGGGAGCTGTATTTT.